This T cell receptor (beta chain) was observed in a study of CD8+CD57+ T cells in acquired aplastic anemia (dated 2018 in TCRdb). In the study overall: Extracted DNA from sorted CD4+ and CD8+ cells averaged approximately 3 ug, ranging from roughly 0.17 to 27.4 ug. Mean read counts for healthy donor samples were around 10 million for CD4+ cells and fewer than 12 million for CD8+ cells.

Profiling of TCR beta VDJ combinations and CDR3 sequences used genomic DNA as the template. An Illumina HiSeq 2000 was used for TCR repertoire sequencing. Per the source publication's procedure: TRBV/TRBJ rearrangement plots, CDR3 size and DJ length profiles, and Simpson's diversity index were used to assess repertoires. Whichever DNA sequence was most abundant in the deep sequencing data was defined as the immunodominant clone. CDR3 amino acid sequences were screened for sharing across subjects and compared with published repertoires and the VDJdb database. TCRdb reworked the public reads: Q25 trimming with fastp, MiXCR clone assembly, productive beta chains retained. Merged by CDR3 protein, the rows form single entries marked with the most common genes and DNA. TCRdb, not the original authors, processed these V and J calls. For this sample there are 100,000 to 150,000 distinct CDR3 sequences; 48% appear just once. The leading ten clones occupy about 2.5% of the sample.

In this study, sorted CD4+ and CD8+ T cells from the blood of healthy subjects and of severe aplastic anemia patients had their TCR repertoires deep-sequenced. Ficoll-Paque density gradient centrifugation was used to isolate peripheral blood mononuclear cells. Before DNA was extracted, CD4+ and CD8+ T cells were sorted using either FACS or magnetic beads. Points the paper makes about the study in general: No significant difference in CD8+ Simpson's diversity was found between patients and healthy controls (P=0.060). Around 27 CD8+ CDR3 sequences were found in both patients and controls but appeared to be highly expressed in patients and within the immunodominant clones of the patients.

This clonotype was recorded only once. Its antigen is not yet known. It has no much larger one-base neighbor in the sample; base qualities were not kept. Support from one read is weak. Looking up the germline V gene yields CDR1 WSHSY and CDR2 SAAADI. V is clipped by 7 bases and J by 1 base, and the sequence between their germline boundaries is 10 bases long. Counted from cysteine to phenylalanine, this CDR3 has 13 amino acids. The DNA shown is the 39-base CDR3, in frame from base 1. The receptor chain draws on TRBV10-2 and TRBJ1-1; the D region possibly corresponds to TRBD1 (6 bases align). The clonotype was recovered from a human donor in good health, serving as a control. Sequenced material: sorted CD4+, CD8+, or CD8+CD57+ T cells (not recorded which) from PBMCs. The sequence in DNA is TGCGCCAGCACGGAGGGGGGGAACACTGAAGCTTTCTTT. It translates as CASTEGGNTEAFF.